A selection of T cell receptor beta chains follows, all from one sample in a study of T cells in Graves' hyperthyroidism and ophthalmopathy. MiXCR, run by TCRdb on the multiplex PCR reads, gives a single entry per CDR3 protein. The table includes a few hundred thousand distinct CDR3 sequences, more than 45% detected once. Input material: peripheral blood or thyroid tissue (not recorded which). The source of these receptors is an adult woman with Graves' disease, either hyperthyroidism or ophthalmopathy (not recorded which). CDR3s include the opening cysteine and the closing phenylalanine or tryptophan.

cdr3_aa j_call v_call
CAISPRSPLAPRSSYNEQFF TRBJ2-1 TRBV10-3
CASSLEIRTSYEQYF TRBJ2-7 TRBV7-9
CASSSGLASHEQYF TRBJ2-7 TRBV7-2
CASRVAAAPSYEQYF TRBJ2-7 TRBV6-1
CASSVGQETPEAFF TRBJ1-1 TRBV9
CASSVQGLAEAFF TRBJ1-1 TRBV2
CASSYAKGGQTPAPYEQYF TRBJ2-7 TRBV7-9
CASSIGVDGELFF TRBJ2-2 TRBV19
CSAVSGGGQPQHF TRBJ1-5 TRBV20-1
CASSFGIREAFF TRBJ1-1 TRBV7-2
CASSIKGRGTEAFF TRBJ1-1 TRBV19
CAISEAGSGTQYF TRBJ2-5 TRBV10-3
CASSLDRDTEAFF TRBJ1-1 TRBV7-7
CAISESGDYGYTF TRBJ1-2 TRBV10-3
CAISALRGRSEQYF TRBJ2-7 TRBV10-3
CATMPGQGARETQYF TRBJ2-5 TRBV5-5
CRSLDVEKLFF TRBJ1-4 TRBV29-1
CATSRVLQGANTEAFF TRBJ1-1 TRBV15
CASSLQGATDTQYF TRBJ2-3 TRBV11-2
CSVVEQGYNSPLHF TRBJ1-6 TRBV29-1
CASRGQTGNYEQYF TRBJ2-7 TRBV10-2
CASSSLLDSYGYTIYF TRBJ1-3 TRBV7-9
CATRAGQARQETQYF TRBJ2-5 TRBV24-1
CSVRVSLYGYTF TRBJ1-2 TRBV29-1
CASSAGTGRTEAFF TRBJ1-1 TRBV9
CATSGRDRGSNEKLFF TRBJ1-4 TRBV15
CSARDEGRGETQYF TRBJ2-5 TRBV20-1
CASSFGETVWSEKLFF TRBJ1-4 TRBV25-1
CASLTARHVNTGELSW TRBJ2-2 TRBV19
CAISLTGFGRGGTDAAQHF TRBJ1-5 TRBV10-3
CASSDIGTSGSYEQYF TRBJ2-7 TRBV2
CASSEGAREQYF TRBJ2-7 TRBV7-9
CASTKQGRSRHNTIYF TRBJ1-3 TRBV6-6
CASSTLDREYEAFF TRBJ1-1 TRBV6-5
CASSHPSGDGYTF TRBJ1-2 TRBV7-8
CASSLYGKEGYTF TRBJ1-2 TRBV12-3/TRBV12-4
CASSRGRNSGKLFF TRBJ1-4 TRBV5-1
CSARVDWNSPLHF TRBJ1-6 TRBV20-1
CASSPPRRGFGEKLFF TRBJ1-4 TRBV12-3/TRBV12-4
CASSHVNSNTGELFF TRBJ2-2 TRBV7-7
CAWSARGADGELFF TRBJ2-2 TRBV30
CSVEGRGPPQETQYF TRBJ2-5 TRBV29-1
CASIFGTGVGQPQHF TRBJ1-5 TRBV2
CASSHPRDRVTDEQYF TRBJ2-7 TRBV14
CASSEGIMNTEAFF TRBJ1-1 TRBV2
CASSFRRETDTQYF TRBJ2-3 TRBV7-9
CATPRQPGYGYTF TRBJ1-2 TRBV28
CASKQSGLLNTEAFF TRBJ1-1 TRBV25-1
CSAKTSGEQYF TRBJ2-7 TRBV20-1
CASSDGTSRIHEQCF TRBJ2-7 TRBV7-9
CASTGGEDEEKLFF TRBJ1-4 TRBV12-3/TRBV12-4
CSARDAGPYEQYF TRBJ2-7 TRBV20-1
CASSAHRVNTGELFF TRBJ2-2 TRBV7-3
CASSYTPGRGGYTF TRBJ1-2 TRBV14
CASSTSGRAYNSPLHF TRBJ1-6 TRBV7-2
CASSRDSTGTEAFF TRBJ1-1 TRBV7-9
CASIKAGAQETQYF TRBJ2-5 TRBV7-2
CASSQGYFEKLFF TRBJ1-4 TRBV3-1
CASTTFLSGELFF TRBJ2-2 TRBV9